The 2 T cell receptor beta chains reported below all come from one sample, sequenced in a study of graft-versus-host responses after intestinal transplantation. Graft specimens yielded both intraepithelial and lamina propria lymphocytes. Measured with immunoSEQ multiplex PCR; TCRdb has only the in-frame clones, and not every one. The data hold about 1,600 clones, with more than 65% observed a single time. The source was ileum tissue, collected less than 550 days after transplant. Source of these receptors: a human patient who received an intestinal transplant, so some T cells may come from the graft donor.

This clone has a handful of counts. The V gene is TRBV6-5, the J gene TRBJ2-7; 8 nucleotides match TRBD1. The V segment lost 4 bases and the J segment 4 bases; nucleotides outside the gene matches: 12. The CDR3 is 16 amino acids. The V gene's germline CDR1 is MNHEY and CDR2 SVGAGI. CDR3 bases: TGTGCCAGCAGTTCCCCCCGGTCAGGGGGCTGGTACGAGCAGTACTTC. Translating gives CASSSPRSGGWYEQYF.

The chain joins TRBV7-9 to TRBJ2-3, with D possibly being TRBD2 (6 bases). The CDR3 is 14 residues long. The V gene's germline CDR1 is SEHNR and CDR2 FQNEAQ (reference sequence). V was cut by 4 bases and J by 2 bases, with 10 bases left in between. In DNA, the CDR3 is TGTGCCAGCAGCTCTTGGCGGGACACAGATACGCAGTATTTT. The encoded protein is CASSSWRDTDTQYF.